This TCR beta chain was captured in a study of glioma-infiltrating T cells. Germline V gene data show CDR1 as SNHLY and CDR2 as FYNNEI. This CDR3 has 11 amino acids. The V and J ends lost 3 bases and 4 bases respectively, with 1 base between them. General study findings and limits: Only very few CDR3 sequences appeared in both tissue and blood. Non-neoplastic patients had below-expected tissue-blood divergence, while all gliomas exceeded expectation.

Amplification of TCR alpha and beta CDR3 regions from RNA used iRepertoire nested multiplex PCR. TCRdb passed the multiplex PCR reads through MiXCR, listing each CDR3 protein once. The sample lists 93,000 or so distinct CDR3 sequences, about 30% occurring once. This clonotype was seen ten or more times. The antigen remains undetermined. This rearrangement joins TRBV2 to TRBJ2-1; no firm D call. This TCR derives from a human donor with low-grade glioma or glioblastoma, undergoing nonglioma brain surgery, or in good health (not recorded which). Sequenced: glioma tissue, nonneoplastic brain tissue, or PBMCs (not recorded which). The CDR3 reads CASSDYNEQFF. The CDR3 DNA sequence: TGTGCCAGCAGTGATTACAATGAGCAGTTCTTC. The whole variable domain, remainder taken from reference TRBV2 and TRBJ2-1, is EPEVTQTPSHQVTQMGQEVILRCVPISNHLYFYWYRQILGQKVEFLVSFYNNEISEKSEIFDDQFSVERPDGSNFTLKIRSTKLEDSAMYFCASSDYNEQFFGPGTRLTVL.